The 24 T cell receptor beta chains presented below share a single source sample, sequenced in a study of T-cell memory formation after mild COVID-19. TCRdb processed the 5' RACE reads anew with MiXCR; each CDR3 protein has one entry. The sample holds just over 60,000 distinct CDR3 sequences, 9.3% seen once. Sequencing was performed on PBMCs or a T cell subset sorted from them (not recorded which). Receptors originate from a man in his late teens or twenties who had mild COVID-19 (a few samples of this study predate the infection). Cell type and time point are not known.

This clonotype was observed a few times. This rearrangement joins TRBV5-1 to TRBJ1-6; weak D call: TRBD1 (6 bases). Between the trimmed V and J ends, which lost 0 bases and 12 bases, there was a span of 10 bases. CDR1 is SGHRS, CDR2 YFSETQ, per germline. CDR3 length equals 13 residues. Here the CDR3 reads CASSLGQAQPLHF. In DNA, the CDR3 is TGCGCCAGCAGCTTGGGACAGGCGCAACCCCTCCACTTT.

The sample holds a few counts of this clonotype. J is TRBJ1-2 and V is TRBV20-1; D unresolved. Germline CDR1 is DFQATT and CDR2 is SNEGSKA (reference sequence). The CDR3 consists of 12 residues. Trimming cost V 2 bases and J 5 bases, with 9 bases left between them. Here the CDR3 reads CSARRENYGYTF. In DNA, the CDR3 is TGCAGTGCTAGACGGGAAAATTATGGCTACACCTTC.

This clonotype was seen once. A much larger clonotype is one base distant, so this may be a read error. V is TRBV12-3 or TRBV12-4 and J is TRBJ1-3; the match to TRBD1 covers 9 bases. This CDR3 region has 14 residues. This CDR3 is CASTLQGAVNTIYF. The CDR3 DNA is TGTGCCAGCACTTTACAGGGGGCTGTAAACACCATATATTTT.

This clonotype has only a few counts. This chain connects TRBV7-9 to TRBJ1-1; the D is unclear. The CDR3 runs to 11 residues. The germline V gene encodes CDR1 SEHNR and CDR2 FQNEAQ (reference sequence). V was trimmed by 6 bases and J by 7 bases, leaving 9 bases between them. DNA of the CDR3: TGTGCCAGCAGGACAAGCCGTGAAGCTTTCTTT. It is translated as CASRTSREAFF.

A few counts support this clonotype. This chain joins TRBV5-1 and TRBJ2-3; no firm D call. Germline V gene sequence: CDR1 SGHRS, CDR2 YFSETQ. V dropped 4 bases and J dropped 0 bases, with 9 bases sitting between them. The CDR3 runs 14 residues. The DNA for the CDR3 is TGCGCCAGCAGCAACTCCGATAGCACAGATACGCAGTATTTT. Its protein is CASSNSDSTDTQYF.

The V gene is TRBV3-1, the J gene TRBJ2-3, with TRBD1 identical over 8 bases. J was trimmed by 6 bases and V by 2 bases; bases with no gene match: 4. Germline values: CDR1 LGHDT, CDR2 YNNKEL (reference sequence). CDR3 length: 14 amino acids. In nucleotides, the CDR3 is TGTGCCAGCAGCCAACCGGGACAGGCTGATACGCAGTATTTT. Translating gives CASSQPGQADTQYF.

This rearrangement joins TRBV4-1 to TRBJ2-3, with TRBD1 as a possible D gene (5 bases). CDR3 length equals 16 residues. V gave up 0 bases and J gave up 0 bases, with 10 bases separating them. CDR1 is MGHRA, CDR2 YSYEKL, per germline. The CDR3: CASSQEGVPSTDTQYF. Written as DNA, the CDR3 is TGCGCCAGCAGCCAAGAAGGGGTTCCTAGCACAGATACGCAGTATTTT.

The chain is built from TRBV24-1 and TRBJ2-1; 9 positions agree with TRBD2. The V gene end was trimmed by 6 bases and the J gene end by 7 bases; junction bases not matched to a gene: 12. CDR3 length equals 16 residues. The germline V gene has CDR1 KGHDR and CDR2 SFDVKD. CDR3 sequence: CATSPPGAGGLNEQFF. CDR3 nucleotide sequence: TGTGCCACCAGTCCACCCGGGGCGGGGGGGCTTAATGAGCAGTTCTTC.

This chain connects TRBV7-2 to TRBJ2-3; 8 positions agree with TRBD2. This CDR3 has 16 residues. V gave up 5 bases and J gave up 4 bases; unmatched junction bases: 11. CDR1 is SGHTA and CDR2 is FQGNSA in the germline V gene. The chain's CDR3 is CASSPRLQAGADTQYF. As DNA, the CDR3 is TGTGCCAGCAGCCCCCGACTCCAAGCGGGGGCAGATACGCAGTATTTT.

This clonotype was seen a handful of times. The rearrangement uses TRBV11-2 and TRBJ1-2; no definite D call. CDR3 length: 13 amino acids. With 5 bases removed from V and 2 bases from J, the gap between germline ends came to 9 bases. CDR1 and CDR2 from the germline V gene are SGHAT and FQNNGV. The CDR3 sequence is CASSIRENYGYTF. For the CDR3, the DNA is TGTGCCAGCAGCATCCGGGAGAACTATGGCTACACCTTC.

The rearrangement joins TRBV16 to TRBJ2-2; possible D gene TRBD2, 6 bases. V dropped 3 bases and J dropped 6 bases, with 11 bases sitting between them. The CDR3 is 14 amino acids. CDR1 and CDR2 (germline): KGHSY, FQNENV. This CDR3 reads CASSQAAGSGELFF. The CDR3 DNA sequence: TGTGCCAGCAGCCAGGCGGCGGGGTCCGGGGAGCTGTTTTTT.

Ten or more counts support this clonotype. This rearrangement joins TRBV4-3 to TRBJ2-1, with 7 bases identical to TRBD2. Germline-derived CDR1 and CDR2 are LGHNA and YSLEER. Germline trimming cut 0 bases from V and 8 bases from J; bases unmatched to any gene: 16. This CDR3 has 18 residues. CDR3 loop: CASSQDRSWGGVRDEQFF. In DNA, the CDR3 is TGCGCCAGCAGCCAAGACCGGTCTTGGGGGGGAGTCCGCGATGAGCAGTTCTTC.

The CDR3 bases are TGTGCCAGCAGCTTTGGGACAGTTGAGCAGTTCTTC. Translation: CASSFGTVEQFF. The rearrangement joins TRBV7-6 to TRBJ2-1, with 7 bases fitting TRBD1. Unmatched junction bases numbered 2, after V lost 3 bases and J lost 9 bases. Looked up from germline, CDR1 is SGHVS and CDR2 is FNYEAQ. This CDR3 contains 12 residues.

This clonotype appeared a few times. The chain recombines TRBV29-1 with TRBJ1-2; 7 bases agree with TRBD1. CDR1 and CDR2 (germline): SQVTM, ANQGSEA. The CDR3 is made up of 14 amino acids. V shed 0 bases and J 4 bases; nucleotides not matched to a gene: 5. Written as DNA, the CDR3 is TGCAGCGTTGAAGATCGGGCAGGGGGCTATGGCTACACCTTC. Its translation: CSVEDRAGGYGYTF.

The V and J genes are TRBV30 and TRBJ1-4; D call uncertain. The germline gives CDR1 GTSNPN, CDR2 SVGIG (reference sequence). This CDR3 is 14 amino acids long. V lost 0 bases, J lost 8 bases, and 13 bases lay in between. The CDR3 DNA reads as TGTGCCTGGAGTGTACACGAAGAGTGGGAAAAACTGTTTTTT. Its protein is CAWSVHEEWEKLFF.

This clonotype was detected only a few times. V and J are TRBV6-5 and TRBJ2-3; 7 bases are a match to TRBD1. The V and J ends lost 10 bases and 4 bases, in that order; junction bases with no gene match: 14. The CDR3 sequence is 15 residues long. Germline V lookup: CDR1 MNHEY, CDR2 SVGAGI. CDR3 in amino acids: CATRRRGGIPDTQYF. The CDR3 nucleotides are TGTGCCACCCGAAGGAGAGGGGGCATCCCAGATACGCAGTATTTT.

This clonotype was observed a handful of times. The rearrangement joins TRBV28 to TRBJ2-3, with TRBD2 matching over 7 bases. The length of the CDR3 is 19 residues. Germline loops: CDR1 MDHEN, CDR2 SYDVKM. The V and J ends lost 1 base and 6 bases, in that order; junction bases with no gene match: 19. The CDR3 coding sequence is TGTGCCAGCAGTTTATACCTCCCCACGCAAGCGGGGAAGGATGATACGCAGTATTTT. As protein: CASSLYLPTQAGKDDTQYF.

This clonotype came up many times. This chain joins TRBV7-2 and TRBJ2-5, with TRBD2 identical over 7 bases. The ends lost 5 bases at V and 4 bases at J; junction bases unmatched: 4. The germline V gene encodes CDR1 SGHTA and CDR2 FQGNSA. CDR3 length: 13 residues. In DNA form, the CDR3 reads TGTGCCAGCAGCGGGGGGGGTACAGAGACCCAGTACTTC. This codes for CASSGGGTETQYF.

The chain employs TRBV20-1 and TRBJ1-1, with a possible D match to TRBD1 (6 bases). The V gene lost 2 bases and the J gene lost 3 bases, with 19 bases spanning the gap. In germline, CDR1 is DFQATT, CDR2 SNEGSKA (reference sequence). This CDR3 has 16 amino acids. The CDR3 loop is CSARLPFGGRYTEAFF. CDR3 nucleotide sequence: TGCAGTGCTAGACTACCTTTTGGGGGGCGATACACTGAAGCTTTCTTT.

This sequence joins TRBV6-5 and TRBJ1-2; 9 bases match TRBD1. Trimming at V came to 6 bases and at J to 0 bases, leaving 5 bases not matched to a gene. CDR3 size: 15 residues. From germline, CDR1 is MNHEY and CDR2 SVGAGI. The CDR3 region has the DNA TGTGCCAGCAGCACTACAGGGGGCACTAACTATGGCTACACCTTC. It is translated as CASSTTGGTNYGYTF.

CDR3 region: CASSGIGTRWQETQYF. The CDR3 coding sequence is TGTGCCAGCAGCGGAATCGGGACTAGGTGGCAAGAGACCCAGTACTTC. The rearrangement links TRBV7-9 to TRBJ2-5, with 8 bases lining up with TRBD2. Per the germline V gene, CDR1 is SEHNR and CDR2 is FQNEAQ (reference sequence). The CDR3 consists of 16 residues. Germline trimming cut 5 bases from V and 2 bases from J; bases unmatched to any gene: 10.

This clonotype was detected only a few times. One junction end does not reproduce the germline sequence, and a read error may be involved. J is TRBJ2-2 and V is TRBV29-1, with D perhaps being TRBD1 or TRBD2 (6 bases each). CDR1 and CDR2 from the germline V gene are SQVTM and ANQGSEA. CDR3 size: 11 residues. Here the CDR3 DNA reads TGCAGCGGGGGGGACACCGGGGACCTGTTTTTT. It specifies CSGGDTGDLFF.

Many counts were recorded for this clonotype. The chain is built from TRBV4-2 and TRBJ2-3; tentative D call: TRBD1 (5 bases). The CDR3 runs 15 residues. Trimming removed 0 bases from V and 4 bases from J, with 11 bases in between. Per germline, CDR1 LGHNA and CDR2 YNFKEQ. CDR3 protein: CASSQEGSGPDTQYF. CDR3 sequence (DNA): TGTGCCAGCAGCCAAGAGGGGTCAGGGCCAGATACGCAGTATTTT.

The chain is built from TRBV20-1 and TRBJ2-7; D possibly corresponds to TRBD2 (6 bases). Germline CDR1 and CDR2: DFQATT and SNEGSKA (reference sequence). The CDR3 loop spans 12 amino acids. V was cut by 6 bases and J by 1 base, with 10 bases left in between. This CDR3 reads CSAPGRSYEQYF. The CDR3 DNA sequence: TGCAGTGCACCAGGGAGGTCCTACGAGCAGTACTTC.